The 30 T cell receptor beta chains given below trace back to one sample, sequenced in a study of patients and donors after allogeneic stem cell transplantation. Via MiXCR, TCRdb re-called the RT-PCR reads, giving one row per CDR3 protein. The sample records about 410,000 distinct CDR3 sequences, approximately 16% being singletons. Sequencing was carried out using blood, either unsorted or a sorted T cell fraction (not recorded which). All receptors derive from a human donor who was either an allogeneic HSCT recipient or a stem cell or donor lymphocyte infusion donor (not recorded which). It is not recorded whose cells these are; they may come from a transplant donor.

As DNA, the CDR3 is TGTGCCACCAGCTCTCTAACTAGCGGATACCTATACGAGCAGTACTTC. It is translated as CATSSLTSGYLYEQYF. The V and J genes are TRBV15 and TRBJ2-7, with 8 bases fitting TRBD2. In germline, CDR1 is LNHNV, CDR2 YYDKDF (reference sequence). Trimming cost V 5 bases and J 4 bases; bases outside gene matches: 13. The CDR3 loop spans 16 amino acids.

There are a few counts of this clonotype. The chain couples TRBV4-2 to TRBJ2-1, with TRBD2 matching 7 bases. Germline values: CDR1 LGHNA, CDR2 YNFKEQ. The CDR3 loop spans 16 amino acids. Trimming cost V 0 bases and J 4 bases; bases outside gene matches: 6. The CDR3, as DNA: TGTGCCAGCAGCCAAGATCTGGCGGGGGTGTACAATGAGCAGTTCTTC. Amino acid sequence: CASSQDLAGVYNEQFF.

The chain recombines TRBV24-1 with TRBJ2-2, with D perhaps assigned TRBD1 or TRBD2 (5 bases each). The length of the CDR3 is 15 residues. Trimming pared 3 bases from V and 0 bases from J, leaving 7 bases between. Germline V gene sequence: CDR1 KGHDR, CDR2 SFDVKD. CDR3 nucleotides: TGTGCCACCAGTGATATGGGGGCGAACACCGGGGAGCTGTTTTTT. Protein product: CATSDMGANTGELFF.

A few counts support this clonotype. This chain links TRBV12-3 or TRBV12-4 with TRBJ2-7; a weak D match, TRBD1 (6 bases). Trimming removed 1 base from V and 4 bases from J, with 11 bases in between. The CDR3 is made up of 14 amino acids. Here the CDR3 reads CASSLVNRVYEQYF. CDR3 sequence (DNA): TGTGCCAGCAGTTTAGTTAACAGGGTTTACGAGCAGTACTTC.

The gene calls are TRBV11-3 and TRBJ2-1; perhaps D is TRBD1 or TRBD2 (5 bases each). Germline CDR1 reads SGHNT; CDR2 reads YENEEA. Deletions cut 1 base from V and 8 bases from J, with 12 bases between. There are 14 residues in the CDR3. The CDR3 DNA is TGTGCCAGCAGCTTAGTCGGCAGGGACGATGAGCAGTTCTTC. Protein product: CASSLVGRDDEQFF.

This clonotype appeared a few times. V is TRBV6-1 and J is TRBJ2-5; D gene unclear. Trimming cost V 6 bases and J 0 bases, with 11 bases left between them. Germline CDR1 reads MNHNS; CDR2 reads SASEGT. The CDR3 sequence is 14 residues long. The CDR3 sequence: CASSLTAYQETQYF. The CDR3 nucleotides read TGTGCCAGCAGCTTGACGGCGTACCAAGAGACCCAGTACTTC.

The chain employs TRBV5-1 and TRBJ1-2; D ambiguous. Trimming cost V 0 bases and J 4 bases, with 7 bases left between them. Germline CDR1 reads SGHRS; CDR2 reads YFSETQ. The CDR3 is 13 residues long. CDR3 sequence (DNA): TGCGCCAGCAGCTTGGACGGACTCTATGGCTACACCTTC. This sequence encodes CASSLDGLYGYTF.

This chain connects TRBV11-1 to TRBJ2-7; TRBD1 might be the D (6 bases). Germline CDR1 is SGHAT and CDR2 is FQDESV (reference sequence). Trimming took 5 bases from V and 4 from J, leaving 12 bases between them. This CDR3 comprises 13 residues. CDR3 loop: CASSPGTLYEQYF. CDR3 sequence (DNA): TGTGCCAGCAGCCCAGGGACACTATACGAGCAGTACTTC.

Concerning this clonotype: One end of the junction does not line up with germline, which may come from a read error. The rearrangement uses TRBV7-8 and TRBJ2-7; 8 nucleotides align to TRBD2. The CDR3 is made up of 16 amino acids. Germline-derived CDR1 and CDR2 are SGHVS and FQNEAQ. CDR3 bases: TGTGCCAGCAGCTGGCCCACCGGGACTAGTAAGTACGAGCATTACTTC. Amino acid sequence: CASSWPTGTSKYEHYF.

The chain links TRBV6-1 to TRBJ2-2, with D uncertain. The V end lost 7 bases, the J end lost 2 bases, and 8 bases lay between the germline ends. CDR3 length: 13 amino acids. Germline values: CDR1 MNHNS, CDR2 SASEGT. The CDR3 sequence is CASKWGNTGELFF. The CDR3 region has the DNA TGTGCCAGCAAATGGGGAAACACCGGGGAGCTGTTTTTT.

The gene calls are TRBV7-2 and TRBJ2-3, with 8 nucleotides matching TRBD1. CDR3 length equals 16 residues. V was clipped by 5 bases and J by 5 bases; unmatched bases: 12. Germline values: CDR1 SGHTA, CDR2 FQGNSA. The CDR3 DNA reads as TGTGCCAGCAGCCCCCGCAGGGGGCCCCTAGGAGATACGCAGTATTTT. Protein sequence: CASSPRRGPLGDTQYF.

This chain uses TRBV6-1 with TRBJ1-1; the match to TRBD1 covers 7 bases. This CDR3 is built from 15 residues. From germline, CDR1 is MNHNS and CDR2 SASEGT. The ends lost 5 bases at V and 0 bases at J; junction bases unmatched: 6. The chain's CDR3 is CASSNGQVLNTEAFF. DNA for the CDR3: TGTGCCAGCAGTAACGGACAGGTTCTGAACACTGAAGCTTTCTTT.

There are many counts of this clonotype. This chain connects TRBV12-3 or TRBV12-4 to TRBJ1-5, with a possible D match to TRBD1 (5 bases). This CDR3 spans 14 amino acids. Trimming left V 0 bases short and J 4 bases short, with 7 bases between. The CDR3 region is CASSLAQGNQPQHF. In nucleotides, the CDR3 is TGTGCCAGCAGTTTAGCGCAGGGAAATCAGCCCCAGCATTTT.

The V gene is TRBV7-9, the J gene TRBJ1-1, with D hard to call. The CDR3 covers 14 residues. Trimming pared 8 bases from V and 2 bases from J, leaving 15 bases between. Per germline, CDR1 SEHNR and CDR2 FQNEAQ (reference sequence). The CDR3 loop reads CASHSVHLNTEAFF. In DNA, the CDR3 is TGTGCCAGCCACTCCGTTCATCTAAACACTGAAGCTTTCTTT.

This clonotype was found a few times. CDR3 in amino acids: CASSEWTGSSHEQYF. The CDR3 DNA sequence: TGTGCCAGCAGTGAATGGACAGGTAGTAGCCACGAGCAGTACTTC. This chain joins TRBV25-1 and TRBJ2-7; 7 bases agree with TRBD1. Looked up from germline, CDR1 is MGHDK and CDR2 is SYGVNS. V was clipped by 1 base and J by 5 bases; unmatched bases: 8. There are 15 residues in the CDR3.

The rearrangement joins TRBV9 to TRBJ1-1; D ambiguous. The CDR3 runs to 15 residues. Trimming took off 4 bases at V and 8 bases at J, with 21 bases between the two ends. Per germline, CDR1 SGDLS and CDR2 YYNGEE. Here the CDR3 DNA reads TGTGCCAGCAGCCCCCATGTACGAGAGGCACCCGAAGCTTTCTTT. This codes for CASSPHVREAPEAFF.

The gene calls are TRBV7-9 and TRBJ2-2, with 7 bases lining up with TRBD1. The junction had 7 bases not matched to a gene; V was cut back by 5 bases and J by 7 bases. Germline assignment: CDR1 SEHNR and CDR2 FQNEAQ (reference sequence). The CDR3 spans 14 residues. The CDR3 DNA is TGTGCCAGCAGCGGGCGACAGGGCGGCGGGGAGCTGTTTTTT. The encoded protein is CASSGRQGGGELFF.

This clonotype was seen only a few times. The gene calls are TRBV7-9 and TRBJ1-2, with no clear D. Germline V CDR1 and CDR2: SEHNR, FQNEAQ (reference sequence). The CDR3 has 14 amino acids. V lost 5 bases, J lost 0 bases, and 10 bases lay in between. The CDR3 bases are TGTGCCAGCAGCCCCCGAATTCCTAACTATGGCTACACCTTC. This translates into CASSPRIPNYGYTF.

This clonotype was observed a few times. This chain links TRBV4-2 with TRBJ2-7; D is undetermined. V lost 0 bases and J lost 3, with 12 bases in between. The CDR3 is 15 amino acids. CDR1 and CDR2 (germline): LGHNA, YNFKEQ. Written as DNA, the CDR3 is TGTGCCAGCAGCCAAGAGACCAGGAAAGTCTACGAGCAGTACTTC. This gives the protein CASSQETRKVYEQYF.

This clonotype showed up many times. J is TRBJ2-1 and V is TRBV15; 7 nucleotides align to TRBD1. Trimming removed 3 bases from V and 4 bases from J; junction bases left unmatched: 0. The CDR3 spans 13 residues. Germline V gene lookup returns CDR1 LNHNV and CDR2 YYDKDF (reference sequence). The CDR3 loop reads CATSRGQYNEQFF. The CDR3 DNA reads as TGTGCCACCAGCAGGGGACAGTACAATGAGCAGTTCTTC.

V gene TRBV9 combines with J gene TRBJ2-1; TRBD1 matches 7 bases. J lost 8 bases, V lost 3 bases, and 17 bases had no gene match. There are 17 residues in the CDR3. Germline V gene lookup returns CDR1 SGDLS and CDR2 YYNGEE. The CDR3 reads CASSADRWDHQGDEQFF. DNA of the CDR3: TGTGCCAGCAGCGCCGACCGGTGGGACCACCAGGGGGATGAGCAGTTCTTC.

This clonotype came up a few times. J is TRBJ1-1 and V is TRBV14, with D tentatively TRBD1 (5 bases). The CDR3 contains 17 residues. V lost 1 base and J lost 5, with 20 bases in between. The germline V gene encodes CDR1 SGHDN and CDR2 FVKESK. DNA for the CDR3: TGTGCCAGCAGCCAAGGTTTAGCGGGGGGAAGATGGACTGAAGCTTTCTTT. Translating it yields CASSQGLAGGRWTEAFF.

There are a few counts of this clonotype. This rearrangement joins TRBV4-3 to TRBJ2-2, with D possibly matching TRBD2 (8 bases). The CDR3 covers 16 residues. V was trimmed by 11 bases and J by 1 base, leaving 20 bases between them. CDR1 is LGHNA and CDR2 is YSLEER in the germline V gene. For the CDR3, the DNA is TGCGCCCGTTCGGGAGGGGGCAATGAGAACACCGGGGAGCTGTTTTTT. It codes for CARSGGGNENTGELFF.

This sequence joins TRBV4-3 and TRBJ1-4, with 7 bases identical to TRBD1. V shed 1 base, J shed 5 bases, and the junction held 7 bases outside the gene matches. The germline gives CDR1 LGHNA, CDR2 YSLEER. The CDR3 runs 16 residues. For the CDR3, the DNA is TGCGCCAGCAGCCAAGGTGACACAGGGGAAAATGAAAAACTGTTTTTT. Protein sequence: CASSQGDTGENEKLFF.

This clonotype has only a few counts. In nucleotides, the CDR3 is TGTGCCAGCAGCTTTGGGCGCTTAGCAGAGACCCAGTACTTC. Amino acids: CASSFGRLAETQYF. The chain recombines TRBV5-5 with TRBJ2-5; D unclear. Germline lookup yields CDR1 SGHKS and CDR2 YYEKEE (reference sequence). Trimming removed 2 bases from V and 4 bases from J, with 12 bases in between. This CDR3 has 14 residues. The full variable domain, with the rest looked up from reference TRBV5-5 and TRBJ2-5, is DAGVTQSPTHLIKTRGQQVTLRCSPISGHKSVSWYQQVLGQGPQFIFQYYEKEERGRGNFPDRFSARQFPNYSSELNVNALLLGDSALYLCASSFGRLAETQYFGPGTRLLVL.

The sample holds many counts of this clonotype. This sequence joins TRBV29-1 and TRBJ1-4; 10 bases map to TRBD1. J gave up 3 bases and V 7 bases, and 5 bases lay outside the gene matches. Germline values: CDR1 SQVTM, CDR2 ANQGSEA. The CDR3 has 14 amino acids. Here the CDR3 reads CSGRDRGSNEKLFF. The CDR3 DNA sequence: TGCAGCGGTCGGGACAGGGGATCTAATGAAAAACTGTTTTTT.

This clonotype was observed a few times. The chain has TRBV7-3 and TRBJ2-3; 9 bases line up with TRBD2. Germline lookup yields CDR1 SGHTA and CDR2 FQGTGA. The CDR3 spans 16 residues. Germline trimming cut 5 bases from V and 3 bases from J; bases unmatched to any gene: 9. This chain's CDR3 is CASSPASGGFTDTQYF. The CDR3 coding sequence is TGTGCCAGCAGCCCGGCCAGCGGGGGGTTTACAGATACGCAGTATTTT.

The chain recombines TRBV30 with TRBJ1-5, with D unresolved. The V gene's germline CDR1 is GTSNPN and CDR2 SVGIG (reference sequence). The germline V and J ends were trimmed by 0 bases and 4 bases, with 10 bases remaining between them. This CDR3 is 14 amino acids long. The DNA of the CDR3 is TGTGCCTGGAGTGTAGCACAGAGAAATCAGCCCCAGCATTTT. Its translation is CAWSVAQRNQPQHF.

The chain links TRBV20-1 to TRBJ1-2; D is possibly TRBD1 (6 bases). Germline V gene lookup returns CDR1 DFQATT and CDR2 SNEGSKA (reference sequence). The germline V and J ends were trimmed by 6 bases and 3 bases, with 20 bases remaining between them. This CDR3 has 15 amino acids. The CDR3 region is CSASRPTGSYYGYTF. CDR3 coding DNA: TGCAGTGCCTCTCGCCCGACAGGCTCGTACTATGGCTACACCTTC.

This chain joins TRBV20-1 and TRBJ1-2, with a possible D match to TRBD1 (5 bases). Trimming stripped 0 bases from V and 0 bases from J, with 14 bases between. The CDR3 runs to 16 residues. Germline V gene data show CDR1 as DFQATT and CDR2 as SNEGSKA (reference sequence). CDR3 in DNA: TGCAGTGCTAGAGATCCCCTGAGACAGCCTAACTATGGCTACACCTTC. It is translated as CSARDPLRQPNYGYTF.